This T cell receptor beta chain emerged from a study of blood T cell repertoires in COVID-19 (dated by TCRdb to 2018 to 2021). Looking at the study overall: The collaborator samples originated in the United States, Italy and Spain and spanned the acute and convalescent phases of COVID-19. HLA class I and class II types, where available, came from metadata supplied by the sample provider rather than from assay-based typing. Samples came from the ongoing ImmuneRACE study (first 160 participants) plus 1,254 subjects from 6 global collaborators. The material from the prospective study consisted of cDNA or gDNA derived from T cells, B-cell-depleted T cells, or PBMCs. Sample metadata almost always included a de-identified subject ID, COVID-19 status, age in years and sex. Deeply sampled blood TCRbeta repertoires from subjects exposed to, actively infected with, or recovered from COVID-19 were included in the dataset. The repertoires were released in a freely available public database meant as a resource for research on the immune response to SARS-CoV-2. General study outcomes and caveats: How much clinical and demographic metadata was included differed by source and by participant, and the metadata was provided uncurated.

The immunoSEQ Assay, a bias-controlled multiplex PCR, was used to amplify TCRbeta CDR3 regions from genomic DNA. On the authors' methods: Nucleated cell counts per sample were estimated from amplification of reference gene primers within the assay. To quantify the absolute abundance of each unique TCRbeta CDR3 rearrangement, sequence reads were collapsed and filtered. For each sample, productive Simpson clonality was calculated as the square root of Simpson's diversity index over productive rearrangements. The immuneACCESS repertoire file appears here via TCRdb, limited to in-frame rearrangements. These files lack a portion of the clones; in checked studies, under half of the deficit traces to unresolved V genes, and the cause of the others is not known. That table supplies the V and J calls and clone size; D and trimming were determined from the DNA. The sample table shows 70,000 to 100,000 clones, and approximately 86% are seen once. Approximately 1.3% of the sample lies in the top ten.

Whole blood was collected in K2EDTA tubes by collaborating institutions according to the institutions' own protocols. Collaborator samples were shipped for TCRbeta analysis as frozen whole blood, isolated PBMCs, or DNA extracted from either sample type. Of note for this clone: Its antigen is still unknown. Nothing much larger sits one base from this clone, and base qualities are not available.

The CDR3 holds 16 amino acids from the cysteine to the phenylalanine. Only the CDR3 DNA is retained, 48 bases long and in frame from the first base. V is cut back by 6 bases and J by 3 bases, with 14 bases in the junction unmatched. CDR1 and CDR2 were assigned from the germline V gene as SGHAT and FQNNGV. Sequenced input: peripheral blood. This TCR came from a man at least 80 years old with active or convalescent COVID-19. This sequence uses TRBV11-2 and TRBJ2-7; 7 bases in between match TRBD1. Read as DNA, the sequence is TGTGCCAGCAGTCCGAACCGGGACAGTCATAACTACGAGCAGTACTTC. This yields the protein CASSPNRDSHNYEQYF.